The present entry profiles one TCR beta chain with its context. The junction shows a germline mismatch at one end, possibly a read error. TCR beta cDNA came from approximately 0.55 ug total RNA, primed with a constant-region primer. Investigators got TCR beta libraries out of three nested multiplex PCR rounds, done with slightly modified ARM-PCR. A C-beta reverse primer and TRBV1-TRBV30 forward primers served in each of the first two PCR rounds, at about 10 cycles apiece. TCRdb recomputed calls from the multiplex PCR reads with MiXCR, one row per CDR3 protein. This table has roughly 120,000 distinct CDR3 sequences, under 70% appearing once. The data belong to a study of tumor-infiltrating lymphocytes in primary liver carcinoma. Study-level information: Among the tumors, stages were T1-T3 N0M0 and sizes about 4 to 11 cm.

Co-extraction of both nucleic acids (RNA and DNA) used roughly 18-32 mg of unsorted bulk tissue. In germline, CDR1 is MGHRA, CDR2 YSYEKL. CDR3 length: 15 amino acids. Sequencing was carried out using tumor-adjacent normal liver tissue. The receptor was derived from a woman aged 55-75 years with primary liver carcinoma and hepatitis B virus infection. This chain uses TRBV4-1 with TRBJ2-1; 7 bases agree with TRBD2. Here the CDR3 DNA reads TGCGCCAACAGCTTCTGGACTAGATCCTACAATGAGCAGCTCTTC. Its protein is CANSFWTRSYNEQLF.